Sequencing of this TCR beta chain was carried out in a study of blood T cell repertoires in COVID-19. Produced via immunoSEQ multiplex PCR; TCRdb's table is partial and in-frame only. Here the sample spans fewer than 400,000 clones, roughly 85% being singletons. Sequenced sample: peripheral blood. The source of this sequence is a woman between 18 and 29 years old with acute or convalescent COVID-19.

CDR3: CASTPLAGGTGDEQFF. CDR3 DNA: TGCGCCAGCACCCCCCTAGCGGGAGGGACAGGCGATGAGCAGTTCTTC. The rearrangement uses TRBV5-1 and TRBJ2-1, with 12 bases fitting TRBD2. The CDR3 extends over 16 amino acids. CDR1 is SGHRS, CDR2 YFSETQ, per germline. The junction had 12 bases not matched to a gene; V was cut back by 6 bases and J by 8 bases.